The TCR beta chain under discussion was sequenced for a study of T cell responses to AZD1222 COVID-19 vaccine. Method: immunoSEQ multiplex PCR; TCRdb's copy keeps in-frame clones and lacks some. Of under 200,000 clones listed, just over 90% are singletons. The V segment lost 3 bases and the J segment 2 bases; nucleotides outside the gene matches: 5. This CDR3 region has 15 residues. Germline V gene data show CDR1 as MGHRA and CDR2 as YSYEKL. This clone was counted once. J is TRBJ1-1 and V is TRBV4-1; 8 positions match TRBD1. The sample here was peripheral blood, taken 28 days after the second AZD1222 dose. This sequence was found in an adult who received the AZD1222 COVID-19 vaccine. The CDR3 protein is CASSHWTGLNTEAFF. The DNA for the CDR3 is TGCGCCAGCAGCCACTGGACAGGGTTAAACACTGAAGCTTTCTTT.